This T cell receptor (beta chain) emerged from a study of T cells after yellow fever vaccination. Findings of the study overall: There was a small share of clonotypes that showed up in both the CD4 and CD8 compartments. Detected again after the booster were most primary-vaccination clones, at nearly 97% CD4 and more than 70% CD8.

Germline V lookup: CDR1 DFQATT, CDR2 SNEGSKA (reference sequence). Trimming removed 6 bases from V and 2 bases from J; junction bases left unmatched: 2. This CDR3 is built from 13 residues. Template switching with 5'RACE generated the TCR cDNA and added a universal primer site and UMIs. Using its own MiXCR run on the 5' RACE reads, TCRdb lists one record per CDR3 protein. Here the sample spans about 300,000 distinct CDR3 sequences, approximately 8% being singletons. The table lists this clonotype with a few counts. Antigen: not known. Source: CD4+ T cells sorted from PBMCs, taken 5 days after the yellow fever booster vaccination. This sequence joins TRBV20-1 and TRBJ2-1; the match to TRBD2 covers 9 bases. This clonotype was obtained from a man between 18 and 29 years old who received the YFV17D yellow fever vaccine. CDR3 region: CSAIAGAYNEQFF. CDR3 coding DNA: TGCAGTGCCATAGCGGGGGCCTACAATGAGCAGTTCTTC.